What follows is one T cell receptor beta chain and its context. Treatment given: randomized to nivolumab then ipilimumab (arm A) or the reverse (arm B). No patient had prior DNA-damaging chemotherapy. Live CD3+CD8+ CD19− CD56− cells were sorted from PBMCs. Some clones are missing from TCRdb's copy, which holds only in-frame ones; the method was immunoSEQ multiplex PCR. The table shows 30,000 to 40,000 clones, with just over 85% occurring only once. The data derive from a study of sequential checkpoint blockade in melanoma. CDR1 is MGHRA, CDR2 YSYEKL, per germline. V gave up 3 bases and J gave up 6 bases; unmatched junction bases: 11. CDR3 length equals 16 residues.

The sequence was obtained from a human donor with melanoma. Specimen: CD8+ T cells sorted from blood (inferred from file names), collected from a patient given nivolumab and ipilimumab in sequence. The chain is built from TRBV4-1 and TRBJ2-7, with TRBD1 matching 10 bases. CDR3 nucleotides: TGCGCCAGCAGCCATTCCCCGGGACAGGGGTTATTCGAGCAGTACTTC. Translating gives CASSHSPGQGLFEQYF.